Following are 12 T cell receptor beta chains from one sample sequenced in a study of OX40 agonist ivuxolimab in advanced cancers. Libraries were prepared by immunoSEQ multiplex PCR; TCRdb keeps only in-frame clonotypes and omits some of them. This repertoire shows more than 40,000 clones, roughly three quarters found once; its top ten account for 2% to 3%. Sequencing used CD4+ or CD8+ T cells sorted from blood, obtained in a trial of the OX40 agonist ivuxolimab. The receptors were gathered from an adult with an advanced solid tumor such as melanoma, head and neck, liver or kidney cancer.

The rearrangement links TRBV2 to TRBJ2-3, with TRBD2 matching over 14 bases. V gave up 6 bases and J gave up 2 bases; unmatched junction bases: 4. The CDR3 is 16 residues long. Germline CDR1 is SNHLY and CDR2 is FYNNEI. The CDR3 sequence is CASRRTSGRITDTQYF. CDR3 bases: TGTGCCAGCAGACGGACTAGCGGGAGGATCACAGATACGCAGTATTTT. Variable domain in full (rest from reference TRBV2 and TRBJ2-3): EPEVTQTPSHQVTQMGQEVILRCVPISNHLYFYWYRQILGQKVEFLVSFYNNEISEKSEIFDDQFSVERPDGSNFTLKIRSTKLEDSAMYFCASRRTSGRITDTQYFGPGTRLTVL.

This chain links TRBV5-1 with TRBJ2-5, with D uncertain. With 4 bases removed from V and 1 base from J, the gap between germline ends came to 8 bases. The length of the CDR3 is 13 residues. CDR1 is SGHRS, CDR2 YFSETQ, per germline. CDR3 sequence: CASSLIAQETQYF. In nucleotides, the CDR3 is TGCGCCAGCAGCCTGATCGCCCAAGAGACCCAGTACTTC.

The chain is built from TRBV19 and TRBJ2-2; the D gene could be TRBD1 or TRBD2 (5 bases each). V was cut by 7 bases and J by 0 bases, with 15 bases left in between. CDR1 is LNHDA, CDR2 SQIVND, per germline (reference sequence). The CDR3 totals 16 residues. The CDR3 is CASNYRVGANTGELFF. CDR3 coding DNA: TGTGCCAGTAACTATCGGGTGGGGGCGAACACCGGGGAGCTGTTTTTT.

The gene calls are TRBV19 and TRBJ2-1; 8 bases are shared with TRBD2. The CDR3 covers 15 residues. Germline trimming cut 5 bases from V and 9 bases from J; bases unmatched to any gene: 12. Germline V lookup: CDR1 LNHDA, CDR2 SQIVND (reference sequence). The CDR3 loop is CASSQSSGWGGEQFF. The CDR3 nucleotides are TGTGCCAGTAGTCAATCTAGCGGGTGGGGAGGTGAGCAGTTCTTC.

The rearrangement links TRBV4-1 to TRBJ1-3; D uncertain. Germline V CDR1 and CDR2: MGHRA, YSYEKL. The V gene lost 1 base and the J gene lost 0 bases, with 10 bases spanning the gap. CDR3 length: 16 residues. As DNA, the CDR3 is TGCGCCAGCAGCCAAGTACAGTTTTTCTCTGGAAACACCATATATTTT. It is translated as CASSQVQFFSGNTIYF.

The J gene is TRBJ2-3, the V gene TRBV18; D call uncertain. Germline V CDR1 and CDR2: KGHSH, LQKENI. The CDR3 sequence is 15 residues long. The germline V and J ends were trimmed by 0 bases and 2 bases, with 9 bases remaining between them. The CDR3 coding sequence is TGTGCCAGCTCACCACCGAGCCTCCCCACAGATACGCAGTATTTT. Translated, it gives CASSPPSLPTDTQYF.

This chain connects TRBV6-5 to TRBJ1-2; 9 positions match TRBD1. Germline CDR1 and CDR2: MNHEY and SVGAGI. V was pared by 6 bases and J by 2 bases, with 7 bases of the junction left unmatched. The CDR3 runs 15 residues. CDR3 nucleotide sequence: TGTGCCAGCAGGCAACGGACAGGGGAAAACTATGGCTACACCTTC. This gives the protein CASRQRTGENYGYTF.

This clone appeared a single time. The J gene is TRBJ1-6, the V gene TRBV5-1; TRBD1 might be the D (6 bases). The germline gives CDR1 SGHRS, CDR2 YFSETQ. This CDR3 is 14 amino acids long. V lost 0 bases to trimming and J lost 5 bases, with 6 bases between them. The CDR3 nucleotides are TGCGCCAGCAGCTTGGAGGGGGATAATTCACCCCTCCACTTT. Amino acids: CASSLEGDNSPLHF.

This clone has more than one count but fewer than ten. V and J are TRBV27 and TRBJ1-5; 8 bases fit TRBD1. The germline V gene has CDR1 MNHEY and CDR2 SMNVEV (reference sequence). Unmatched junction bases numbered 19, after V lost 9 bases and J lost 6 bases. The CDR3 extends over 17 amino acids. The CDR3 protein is CASTPGQGSLKVQPQHF. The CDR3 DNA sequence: TGTGCCAGTACTCCCGGACAGGGAAGTTTGAAGGTTCAGCCCCAGCATTTT.

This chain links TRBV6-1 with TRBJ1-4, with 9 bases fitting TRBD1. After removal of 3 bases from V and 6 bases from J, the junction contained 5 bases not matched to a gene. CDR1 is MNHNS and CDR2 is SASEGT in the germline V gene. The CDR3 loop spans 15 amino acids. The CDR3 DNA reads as TGTGCCAGCAGTGATTCCGGGACAGGGTATGAAAAACTGTTTTTT. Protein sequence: CASSDSGTGYEKLFF.

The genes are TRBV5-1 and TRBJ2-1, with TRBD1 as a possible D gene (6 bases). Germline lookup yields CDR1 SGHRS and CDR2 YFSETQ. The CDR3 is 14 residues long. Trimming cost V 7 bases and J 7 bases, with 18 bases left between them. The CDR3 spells CASQGRGATNEQFF. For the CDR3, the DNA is TGCGCCAGCCAAGGCAGGGGAGCAACGAATGAGCAGTTCTTC.

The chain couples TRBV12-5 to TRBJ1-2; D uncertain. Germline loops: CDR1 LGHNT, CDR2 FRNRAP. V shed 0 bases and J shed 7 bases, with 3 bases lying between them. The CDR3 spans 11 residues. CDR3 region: CASGLVGGYTF. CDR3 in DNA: TGTGCTAGTGGTTTGGTAGGTGGCTACACCTTC.